Below, one T cell receptor (beta chain) is given with its context. The sample originates from a study of molecular identifiers for immune sequencing clone quantification. For the study at large: Replicate experiments divided RNA from about 19,000 or 110,000 naive CD8 cells into five parts and sequenced four.

TCRdb re-called the PCR reads with MiXCR, one entry per CDR3 protein. The sample includes under 350,000 distinct CDR3 sequences, about 22% of them seen just once. The V gene's germline CDR1 is MNHEY and CDR2 SMNVEV (reference sequence). V dropped 1 base and J dropped 7; count of bases not matched to a gene: 19. The CDR3 has 19 residues. The chain is built from TRBV27 and TRBJ2-4, with 7 bases that match TRBD2. What was sequenced was naive CD8+ T cells from blood, with Jurkat cell RNA spiked in. Subset specified: FACS-sorted CD8+CD4-CCR7+CD45RA+ naive T cells. The receptor comes from a human donor in good health. Some libraries in this study had Jurkat cell RNA spiked in. The chain's CDR3 is CASSLLPPRSAGDWNIQYF. The DNA for the CDR3 is TGTGCCAGCAGTTTATTGCCCCCCCGGTCCGCGGGAGATTGGAACATTCAGTACTTC.